The TCR beta chain under discussion was sequenced for a study of long-term antiretroviral therapy in people with HIV. Whole-study context: The earliest specimens came about a decade ahead of the 2015 immediate-ART recommendation. Whole-study results and caveats: Dominating the repertoire at all time points were the clones that expanded before ART.

The CDR3 sequence is 16 residues long. Trimming stripped 0 bases from V and 0 bases from J, with 12 bases between. Germline V gene sequence: CDR1 SGDLS, CDR2 YYNGEE. With respect to this clone: Its cognate antigen is unknown.

immunoSEQ v3.0 was run at survey level. TCRdb keeps only in-frame clones here, not all; method: immunoSEQ multiplex PCR. Of 25,000 to 30,000 clones in the sample, over 90% were seen once. This chain uses TRBV9 with TRBJ1-1; D remains ambiguous. Sequenced material: unsorted PBMCs, taken almost 6.7 years after starting antiretroviral therapy. This receptor was obtained from a woman in her forties with HIV. CDR3 loop: CASSVGIHGVNTEAFF. The CDR3 nucleotides read TGTGCCAGCAGCGTAGGCATACATGGGGTGAACACTGAAGCTTTCTTT. Looking up the rest from reference TRBV9 and TRBJ1-1 gives the full variable domain: DSGVTQTPKHLITATGQRVTLRCSPRSGDLSVYWYQQSLDQGLQFLIQYYNGEERAKGNILERFSAQQFPDLHSELNLSSLELGDSALYFCASSVGIHGVNTEAFFGQGTRLTVV.